Listed below are T cell receptor beta chains from one sample, sequenced in a study of type 1 regulatory T cells. Via MiXCR, TCRdb re-called the reads, giving one row per CDR3 protein. The sample includes under 75,000 distinct CDR3 sequences, about a fifth of them seen just once. Their cognate antigens are unknown. The sample consisted of cultured type 1 regulatory T (Tr1) cells, either the whole culture or a sorted fraction (not recorded which). These receptors were collected from a human donor in good health. CDR3s include the opening cysteine and the closing phenylalanine or tryptophan. Fields, in order: J gene, V gene, clone size, D gene, CDR3 DNA, CDR3 protein. A D gene is named only where the DNA matches it firmly. Clone size is stated in some rows and not others, as once, few, many or a class when expanded.

TRBJ1-1,TRBV2,once,NA,TGTGCCAGCAGTACACTCCAGAACACTGAAGCTTTCTTT,CASSTLQNTEAFF
TRBJ2-7,TRBV10-3,NA,TRBD2,TGTGCCATCAGTTCCGGGACTAGTCGTAACGAGCAGTACTTC,CAISSGTSRNEQYF
TRBJ2-7,TRBV28,NA,NA,TGTGCCAGCAGGAACGCAGGGGAACTAGCAACCTACGAGCAGTACTTC,CASRNAGELATYEQYF
TRBJ2-5,TRBV20-1,NA,TRBD2,TGCAGTGCTCGACTTAGCGGGAGAGAGACCCAGTACTTC,CSARLSGRETQYF
TRBJ2-7,TRBV5-6,NA,NA,TGTGCCAGCAGCTCGCCGGGACGACCCTACGAGCAGTACTTC,CASSSPGRPYEQYF
TRBJ2-1,TRBV19,NA,NA,TGTGCCAGTAGTATAGATCGCGGAGACGCTAGCTCCTACAATGAGCAGTTCTTC,CASSIDRGDASSYNEQFF
TRBJ2-3,TRBV5-1,NA,NA,TGCGCCAGCAGCTTGGATCTAGAAGTCAGGCCGCAGTATTTT,CASSLDLEVRPQYF
TRBJ2-4,TRBV7-2,many,NA,TGTGCCAGCAGCGTGGGGGGTTCCGGAGACATTCAGTACTTC,CASSVGGSGDIQYF
TRBJ1-2,TRBV20-1,NA,NA,TGCAGTGCTTTTCTCGGATCCGGTGGCTACACCTTC,CSAFLGSGGYTF
TRBJ1-5,TRBV20-1,few,NA,TGCAGTGCTTCACAGAGCAATCAGCCCCAGCATTTT,CSASQSNQPQHF
TRBJ2-5,TRBV28,NA,NA,TGTGCCAGCAGCCGGGGGACAGCTGTTGTGGAGACCCAGTACTTC,CASSRGTAVVETQYF
TRBJ1-2,TRBV28,few,NA,TGTGCCAGTCTAAGCCCAAAGTCGGATTTTAACTATGGCTACACCTTC,CASLSPKSDFNYGYTF
TRBJ2-5,TRBV4-2,NA,NA,TGTGCCAGCAGCCAAGGACTACAGGAGTACCAAGAGACCCAGTACTTC,CASSQGLQEYQETQYF
TRBJ1-1,TRBV9,NA,NA,TGTGCCAGCAGCCCCCGGGACTCCATGAACACTGAAGCTTTCTTT,CASSPRDSMNTEAFF
TRBJ1-1,TRBV11-2,few,NA,TGTGCCAGCAGCTTAGGAGGCGGGACCCCTGAAGCTTTCTTT,CASSLGGGTPEAFF
TRBJ1-6,TRBV3-1,NA,NA,TGTGCCAGCAGCCAAGCCCTCAGTTCACCCCTCCACTTT,CASSQALSSPLHF
TRBJ2-1,TRBV5-1,few,TRBD1,TGCGCCAGCAGCTACGACAGGGCGGACTACAATGAGCAGTTCTTC,CASSYDRADYNEQFF
TRBJ1-3,TRBV5-1,few,NA,TGCGCCAGCAGCTTTCAGGGAATTTCTGGAAACACCATATATTTT,CASSFQGISGNTIYF
TRBJ2-3,TRBV4-2,few,TRBD2,TGTGCCAGCAGCCAGGTCCGTGCGGGAGGTAGCACAGATACGCAGTATTTT,CASSQVRAGGSTDTQYF
TRBJ2-3,TRBV5-5,NA,NA,TGTGCCAGCAGCACCCTAGGGGAGAGTACAGATACGCAGTATTTT,CASSTLGESTDTQYF
TRBJ2-1,TRBV20-1,NA,TRBD2,TGCAGTGCTCCGCGGGAGGTCGCCTACAATGAGCAGTTCTTC,CSAPREVAYNEQFF
TRBJ2-2,TRBV9,NA,TRBD2,TGTGCCAGCAGCGTTAATCTAGCGGGAGGGCCTTCGGGCGGGGAGCTGTTTTTT,CASSVNLAGGPSGGELFF
TRBJ1-5,TRBV27,NA,NA,TGTGCCAGCAGTTTAGATGGGGGCCGGAATCAGCCCCAGCATTTT,CASSLDGGRNQPQHF
TRBJ1-2,TRBV27,NA,NA,TGTGCCAGCAGACCTAACAGGGAAGTTGGCTACACCTTC,CASRPNREVGYTF
TRBJ2-7,TRBV7-2,many,NA,TGTGCCAGCAGCTCGAATAAAGGGGGATACGAGCAGTACTTC,CASSSNKGGYEQYF
TRBJ2-5,TRBV29-1,few,NA,TGCAGCGCTACAGGGCCCCAAGAGACCCAGTACTTC,CSATGPQETQYF
TRBJ1-5,TRBV21-1,few,NA,TGTGCCAGCAGAACAGGTGGAAGTCAGCCCCAGCATTTT,CASRTGGSQPQHF
TRBJ2-7,TRBV6-2/TRBV6-3,many,NA,TGTGCCAGCAGTTACTCCGACAGCGTAGCGTACGAGCAGTACTTC,CASSYSDSVAYEQYF
TRBJ2-5,TRBV5-1,few,NA,TGCGCCAGCAGCTTGGGATTGCGAGAGACCCAGTACTTC,CASSLGLRETQYF
TRBJ2-3,TRBV20-1,NA,NA,TGCAGTTCTCCAGGGGGCACAGATACGCAGTATTTT,CSSPGGTDTQYF
TRBJ1-1,TRBV5-1,once,NA,TGCGCCAGCAGCTTGGCCCTGGGGCCCACTGAAGCTTTCTTT,CASSLALGPTEAFF
TRBJ1-4,TRBV29-1,many,TRBD1,TGCAGCGTTGTAGAGGACAGGGGCTATGAAAAACTGTTTTTT,CSVVEDRGYEKLFF
TRBJ2-1,TRBV5-1,NA,TRBD2,TGCGCCAGCAGCTTATTAGTTGGGGGGGGAAATGAGCAGTTCTTC,CASSLLVGGGNEQFF
TRBJ2-1,TRBV20-1,few,TRBD1,TGCAGTGCCCCATGGACAGGGTCAATGGTCGGTGAGCAGTTCTTC,CSAPWTGSMVGEQFF
TRBJ2-2,TRBV7-8,NA,TRBD2,TGTGTCAGCAGCTTAGCGGGAGGTGCGAACACCGGGGAGCTGTTTTTT,CVSSLAGGANTGELFF
TRBJ1-5,TRBV10-3,NA,TRBD1,TGTGCCATCAGTGAGTCAGGGACAGGGGTCACCAATCAGCCCCAGCATTTT,CAISESGTGVTNQPQHF
TRBJ2-7,TRBV19,NA,NA,TGTGCCAGTAGTTCGACGGGTGAGCAGTACTTC,CASSSTGEQYF
TRBJ2-7,TRBV20-1,many,TRBD1,TGCAGTGCAGCTACAGGGGGCTCATACTACGAGCAGTACTTC,CSAATGGSYYEQYF
TRBJ2-2,TRBV3-1,few,NA,TGTGCCAGCAGCCTTTACACAACCGGGGAGCTGTTTTTT,CASSLYTTGELFF
TRBJ2-7,TRBV27,few,TRBD2,TGTGCCAGCAGCCCCCTAGCGGTAAAGTTCAACGAGCAGTACTTC,CASSPLAVKFNEQYF
TRBJ2-5,TRBV7-8,few,NA,TGTGCCAGCAGCTTAGCCATGGGAGTCCAAGAGACCCAGTACTTC,CASSLAMGVQETQYF
TRBJ2-2,TRBV5-1,few,TRBD1,TGCGCCAGCAGCCTAGGACAGGCGCCGAACACCGGGGAGCTGTTTTTT,CASSLGQAPNTGELFF
TRBJ1-2,TRBV24-1,NA,TRBD1,TGTGCCACCAGTTTGACAGGGGACTATGGCTACACCTTC,CATSLTGDYGYTF
TRBJ2-5,TRBV6-6,few,NA,TGTGCCAGCAGTTACAGCTACCAAGAGACCCAGTACTTC,CASSYSYQETQYF
TRBJ2-2,TRBV5-4,few,NA,TGTGCCAGCAGCTTGGGGCCCGTAGACACCGGGGAGCTGTTTTTT,CASSLGPVDTGELFF
TRBJ2-1,TRBV7-2,many,NA,TGTGCCAGCAGCTTAGTCAGCCGGGTGAAGAATGAGCAGTTCTTC,CASSLVSRVKNEQFF
TRBJ1-1,TRBV28,few,NA,TGTGCCAGCGGGGCTCAGGGCACTGAAGCTTTCTTT,CASGAQGTEAFF
TRBJ2-6,TRBV18,NA,NA,TGTGCCAGCCCCCCAGGGCCCAGGGTGGCTGGGGCCAACGTCCTGACTTTC,CASPPGPRVAGANVLTF
TRBJ2-3,TRBV3-1,NA,NA,TGTGCCAGCAGCCTGACAACTAATCAGCCCCAGTATTTT,CASSLTTNQPQYF